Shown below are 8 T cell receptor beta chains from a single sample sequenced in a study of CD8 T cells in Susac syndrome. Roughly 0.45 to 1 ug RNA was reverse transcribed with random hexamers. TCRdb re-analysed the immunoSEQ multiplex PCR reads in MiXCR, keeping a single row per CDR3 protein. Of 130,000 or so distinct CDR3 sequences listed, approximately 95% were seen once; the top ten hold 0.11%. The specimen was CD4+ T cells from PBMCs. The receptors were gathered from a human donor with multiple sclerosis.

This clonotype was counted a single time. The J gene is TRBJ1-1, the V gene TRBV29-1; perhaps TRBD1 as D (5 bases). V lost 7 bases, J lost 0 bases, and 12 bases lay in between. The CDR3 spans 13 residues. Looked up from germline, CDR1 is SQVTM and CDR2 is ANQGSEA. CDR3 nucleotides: TGCAGCGCCCCGACAGATATGAACACTGAAGCTTTCTTT. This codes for CSAPTDMNTEAFF.

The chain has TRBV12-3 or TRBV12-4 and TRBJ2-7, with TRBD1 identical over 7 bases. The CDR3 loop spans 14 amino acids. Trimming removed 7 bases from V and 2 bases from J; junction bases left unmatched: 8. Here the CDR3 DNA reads TGTGCCAGCAACTTGGACAGGCGCCCCTACGAGCAGTACTTC. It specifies CASNLDRRPYEQYF.

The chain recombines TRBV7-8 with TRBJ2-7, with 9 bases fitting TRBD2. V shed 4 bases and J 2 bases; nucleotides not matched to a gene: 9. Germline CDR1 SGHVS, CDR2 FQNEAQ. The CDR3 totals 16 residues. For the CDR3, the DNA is TGTGCCAGCAGCTCGGCGGGGGGGCCCGGCACCTACGAGCAGTACTTC. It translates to CASSSAGGPGTYEQYF.

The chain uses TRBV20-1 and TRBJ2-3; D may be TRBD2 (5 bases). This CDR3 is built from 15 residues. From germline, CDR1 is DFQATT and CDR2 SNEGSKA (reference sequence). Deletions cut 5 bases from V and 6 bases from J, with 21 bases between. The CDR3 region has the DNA TGCAGTGCTCCCCGGGATGTAGGTTCGGCGGATACGCAGTATTTT. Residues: CSAPRDVGSADTQYF.

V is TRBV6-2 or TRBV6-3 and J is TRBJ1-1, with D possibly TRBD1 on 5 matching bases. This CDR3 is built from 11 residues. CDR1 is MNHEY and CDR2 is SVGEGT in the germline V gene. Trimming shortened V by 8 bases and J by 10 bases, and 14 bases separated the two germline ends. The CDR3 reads CASRQTSVAFF. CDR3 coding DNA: TGTGCCAGCCGACAGACCTCGGTAGCTTTCTTT.

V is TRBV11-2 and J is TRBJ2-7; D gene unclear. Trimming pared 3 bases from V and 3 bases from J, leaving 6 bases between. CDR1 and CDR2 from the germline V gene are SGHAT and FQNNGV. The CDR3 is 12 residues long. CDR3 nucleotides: TGTGCCAGCAGCTTTGGAAGCTACGAGCAGTACTTC. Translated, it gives CASSFGSYEQYF.

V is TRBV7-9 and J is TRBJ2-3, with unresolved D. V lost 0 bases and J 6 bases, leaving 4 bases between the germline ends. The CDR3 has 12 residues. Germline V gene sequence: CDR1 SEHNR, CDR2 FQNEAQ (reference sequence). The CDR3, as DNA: TGTGCCAGCAGCTTAGCGCTGGATACGCAGTATTTT. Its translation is CASSLALDTQYF.

The CDR3 region is CASSTFSMNTEAFF. In nucleotides, the CDR3 is TGTGCCAGCAGCACCTTTAGTATGAACACTGAAGCTTTCTTT. V usage is TRBV6-2 or TRBV6-3 and J usage is TRBJ1-1; D gene unclear. CDR1 and CDR2 (germline): MNHEY, SVGEGT. Trimming pared 6 bases from V and 0 bases from J, leaving 11 bases between. The CDR3 covers 14 residues.